One sample yielded the 20 T cell receptor beta chains listed below, sequenced in a study of response to subunit inactivated influenza vaccine. TCRdb used MiXCR to reprocess the RT-PCR reads, holding one entry per CDR3 protein. In the table there are over 400,000 distinct CDR3 sequences, 11% of which are singletons. Sequences were derived from PBMCs from blood, sampled 40 to 50 days after vaccination. The source is a man aged 50 or older who received an inactivated influenza vaccine.

This clonotype has a count of ten or more. This chain links TRBV5-1 with TRBJ2-1, with 11 positions matching TRBD1. Germline CDR1 SGHRS, CDR2 YFSETQ. There are 15 residues in the CDR3. The J segment lost 3 bases and the V segment lost 3 bases, leaving 2 bases of the junction unmatched. The CDR3 loop is CASSWGTGGYNEQFF. CDR3 nucleotide sequence: TGCGCCAGCAGCTGGGGGACAGGGGGCTACAATGAGCAGTTCTTC.

The table lists this clonotype with many counts. V gene TRBV4-3 combines with J gene TRBJ2-2; TRBD2 agrees at 12 bases. The CDR3 spans 17 residues. After removal of 4 bases from V and 0 bases from J, the junction contained 3 bases not matched to a gene. Looked up from germline, CDR1 is LGHNA and CDR2 is YSLEER. In nucleotides, the CDR3 is TGCGCCAGCAGCCCGGGACTAGCGGGCGCGAACACCGGGGAGCTGTTTTTT. Translating it yields CASSPGLAGANTGELFF.

The sample holds a few counts of this clonotype. The V call is TRBV27, the J call TRBJ2-1; unclear D gene. This CDR3 region has 13 residues. V lost 1 base and J 7 bases, leaving 8 bases between the germline ends. Germline V gene data show CDR1 as MNHEY and CDR2 as SMNVEV (reference sequence). The CDR3 reads CASSLYLWNEQFF. The CDR3 DNA follows: TGTGCCAGCAGTTTATATCTGTGGAATGAGCAGTTCTTC.

This clonotype was recorded many times. The V call is TRBV10-3, the J call TRBJ2-3; TRBD2 might be the D (6 bases). Germline CDR1 reads ENHRY; CDR2 reads SYGVKD. The CDR3 extends over 14 amino acids. The ends were cut back, 0 bases at V and 8 bases at J, with 12 bases in the middle. DNA for the CDR3: TGTGCCATCAGTGAGTCGGCCCGGGGACTTACGCAGTATTTT. Protein product: CAISESARGLTQYF.

V usage is TRBV7-6 and J usage is TRBJ1-1, with unresolved D. This CDR3 is built from 15 residues. Trimming cost V 5 bases and J 1 base, with 14 bases left between them. CDR1 and CDR2 (germline): SGHVS, FNYEAQ. The CDR3 nucleotides read TGTGCCAGCAGCCAGTTACACGCAGAGAACACTGAAGCTTTCTTT. Translating gives CASSQLHAENTEAFF.

The chain couples TRBV20-1 to TRBJ1-2; maybe TRBD1 (6 bases). The CDR3 loop spans 12 amino acids. CDR1 and CDR2 from the germline V gene are DFQATT and SNEGSKA (reference sequence). The V end lost 8 bases, the J end lost 2 bases, and 12 bases lay between the germline ends. DNA of the CDR3: TGCAGTTGTCTTCAGGGGAACTATGGCTACACCTTC. Its protein product is CSCLQGNYGYTF.

Only a few counts were recorded for this clonotype. The chain combines TRBV6-5 with TRBJ2-7, with D perhaps matching TRBD2 (6 bases). This CDR3 region has 16 residues. From germline, CDR1 is MNHEY and CDR2 SVGAGI. V lost 2 bases, J lost 5 bases, and 19 bases lay in between. This chain's CDR3 is CASSYGVAGTRNEQYF. As DNA, the CDR3 is TGTGCCAGCAGTTACGGGGTTGCAGGGACTCGAAACGAGCAGTACTTC.

The V and J genes are TRBV7-9 and TRBJ1-2, with D uncertain. The V end lost 4 bases, the J end lost 8 bases, and 14 bases lay between the germline ends. CDR1 is SEHNR, CDR2 FQNEAQ, per germline (reference sequence). The CDR3 loop spans 13 amino acids. CDR3 protein: CASSSSGAEGYTF. As DNA, the CDR3 is TGTGCCAGCAGCTCATCCGGAGCGGAAGGCTACACCTTC.

This clonotype appeared a single time. The rearrangement joins TRBV18 to TRBJ1-1, with 7 positions matching TRBD1. CDR3 length: 16 amino acids. V trimming: 2 bases; J trimming: 2 bases; junction bases outside the gene matches: 8. Germline-derived CDR1 and CDR2 are KGHSH and LQKENI. The CDR3 region is CASSPEDRVLNTEAFF. CDR3 in DNA: TGTGCCAGCTCACCAGAAGACAGGGTTCTTAACACTGAAGCTTTCTTT.

The V and J genes are TRBV29-1 and TRBJ1-1; D is perhaps TRBD1 (6 bases). Germline CDR1 SQVTM, CDR2 ANQGSEA. Trimming took off 0 bases at V and 4 bases at J, with 12 bases between the two ends. The CDR3 covers 14 residues. The CDR3 bases are TGCAGCGTTGAAGATCTTTCGGGGGCCACTGAAGCTTTCTTT. This encodes CSVEDLSGATEAFF.

This clonotype was counted ten times or more. The CDR3 here is CASSLLSGRYNEQFF. CDR3 sequence (DNA): TGTGCCAGCAGTTTACTCTCAGGGCGATACAATGAGCAGTTCTTC. This chain joins TRBV12-3 or TRBV12-4 and TRBJ2-1; D is perhaps TRBD1 (5 bases). The CDR3 extends over 15 amino acids. V gave up 2 bases and J gave up 4 bases, with 12 bases separating them.

A few counts support this clonotype. V gene TRBV4-1 combines with J gene TRBJ2-4; maybe TRBD1 (6 bases). Germline V gene sequence: CDR1 MGHRA, CDR2 YSYEKL. Trimming pared 1 base from V and 3 bases from J, leaving 10 bases between. This CDR3 is built from 15 residues. The CDR3 nucleotides are TGCGCCAGCAGCCAAGCCGTAGGGGGCAAAAACATTCAGTACTTC. It encodes CASSQAVGGKNIQYF.

The CDR3 spells CASGRPYEQYF. The CDR3, as DNA: TGTGCCAGCGGAAGGCCTTACGAGCAGTACTTC. The chain uses TRBV6-5 and TRBJ2-7; D remains ambiguous. Germline V lookup: CDR1 MNHEY, CDR2 SVGAGI. This CDR3 has 11 residues. Between the trimmed V and J ends, which lost 8 bases and 4 bases, there was a span of 9 bases.

This clonotype came up a few times. The V gene is TRBV28, the J gene TRBJ2-3; D call uncertain. Trimming shortened V by 2 bases and J by 6 bases, and 12 bases separated the two germline ends. The CDR3 totals 14 residues. CDR1 and CDR2 (germline): MDHEN, SYDVKM. The CDR3 nucleotides read TGTGCCAGCAGTTTAGTCACCACTGGGGATACGCAGTATTTT. This sequence encodes CASSLVTTGDTQYF.

This sequence joins TRBV15 and TRBJ2-7; D gene ambiguous. The germline V gene has CDR1 LNHNV and CDR2 YYDKDF (reference sequence). V dropped 2 bases and J dropped 3 bases, with 5 bases sitting between them. CDR3 length equals 12 residues. The CDR3 DNA is TGTGCCACCAGCAGACCAGGCTACGAGCAGTACTTC. Its translation is CATSRPGYEQYF.

The chain joins TRBV4-2 to TRBJ2-3, with 12 bases lining up with TRBD2. There are 15 residues in the CDR3. With 1 base clipped from V and 14 bases from J, the junction kept 10 bases outside the gene matches. Germline V gene data show CDR1 as LGHNA and CDR2 as YNFKEQ. The CDR3 sequence: CASSQAQLAGGGLYF. CDR3 DNA: TGTGCCAGCAGCCAAGCGCAACTAGCGGGGGGCGGACTGTATTTT.

The chain is built from TRBV6-5 and TRBJ1-6; D not resolved. The V end was cut by 2 bases, the J end by 5 bases, with 10 bases between. The germline V gene encodes CDR1 MNHEY and CDR2 SVGAGI. This CDR3 comprises 15 residues. This CDR3 is CASSYDPGDNSPLHF. CDR3 sequence (DNA): TGTGCCAGCAGTTACGACCCGGGCGATAATTCACCCCTCCACTTT.

This clonotype was seen more than once but under ten times. CDR3 region: CASSYSGVGEYGYTF. The CDR3, as DNA: TGTGCCAGCAGTTACTCGGGGGTTGGGGAGTATGGCTACACCTTC. The chain combines TRBV6-5 with TRBJ1-2, with D tentatively TRBD1 (5 bases). CDR3 size: 15 residues. Germline assignment: CDR1 MNHEY and CDR2 SVGAGI. Trimming shortened V by 0 bases and J by 5 bases, and 13 bases separated the two germline ends.

Only a few counts were recorded for this clonotype. The chain links TRBV13 to TRBJ2-5; the D gene could be TRBD1 or TRBD2 (5 bases each). Per the germline V gene, CDR1 is PRHDT and CDR2 is FYEKMQ (reference sequence). There are 16 residues in the CDR3. V lost 3 bases, J lost 2 bases, and 16 bases lay in between. The CDR3 spells CASSFDPGRKQETQYF. The CDR3 coding sequence is TGTGCCAGCAGCTTCGACCCGGGACGTAAGCAAGAGACCCAGTACTTC.

This clonotype appeared a few times. This chain uses TRBV4-2 with TRBJ2-5, with D perhaps matching TRBD2 (6 bases). The germline CDR1 and CDR2 sequences are LGHNA and YNFKEQ. Trimming took 0 bases from V and 2 from J, leaving 13 bases between them. The CDR3 covers 16 residues. CDR3 protein: CASSQEDGGWQETQYF. In DNA, the CDR3 is TGTGCCAGCAGCCAAGAAGATGGGGGGTGGCAAGAGACCCAGTACTTC.